This is a list of T cell receptor beta chains from one sample in a study of T cells after somatic rescue of genetic block. Data came from immunoSEQ multiplex PCR; TCRdb stores just in-frame clones and leaves some out. The data show about 70,000 clones, with about 90% seen just once and under 4% held by the top ten. Sequencing used peripheral blood mononuclear cells (PBMCs). All receptors come from a man between 35 and 55 years old. CDR3s include the opening cysteine and the closing phenylalanine or tryptophan. The order of the fields is D gene, V gene, clone size, J gene, CDR3 protein. D genes are given only for firm matches. The size entry is marked missing in some rows and otherwise reads once, few, many or a size class.

NA	TRBV6-5	once	TRBJ1-1	CASSSRLRAFF
TRBD1	TRBV28	few	TRBJ1-1	CASSWTGRAFF
NA	TRBV14	NA	TRBJ2-7	CASRRDPWDEQYF
NA	TRBV7-2	NA	TRBJ2-1	CASSLDGYNEQFF
NA	TRBV5-5	NA	TRBJ1-3	CASSTDRNSGNTIYF
NA	TRBV7-8	NA	TRBJ2-7	CASSLGDISYEQYF
NA	TRBV6-6	NA	TRBJ2-1	CASSYFGLGFYEQFF
TRBD1	TRBV6-5	NA	TRBJ1-6	CASSYDRANSPLHF
NA	TRBV6-6	NA	TRBJ2-2	CASSYAAGNTGELFF
NA	TRBV18	NA	TRBJ1-2	CASSLVDPEKASEGYTF
NA	TRBV27	once	TRBJ1-1	CASSPLGGVGTEAFF
TRBD2	TRBV4-1	NA	TRBJ2-5	CASSQGLAGKTQYF
TRBD2	TRBV2	NA	TRBJ2-7	CASRFGGVLAFYEQYF